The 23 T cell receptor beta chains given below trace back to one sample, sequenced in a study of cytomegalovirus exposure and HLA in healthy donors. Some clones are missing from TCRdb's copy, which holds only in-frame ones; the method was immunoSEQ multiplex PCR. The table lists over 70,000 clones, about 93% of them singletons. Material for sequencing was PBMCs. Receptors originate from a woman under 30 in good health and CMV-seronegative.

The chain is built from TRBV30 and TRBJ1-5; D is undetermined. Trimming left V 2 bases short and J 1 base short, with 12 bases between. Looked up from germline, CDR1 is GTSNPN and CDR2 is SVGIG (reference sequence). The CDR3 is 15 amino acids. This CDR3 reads CAWSSGRISNQPQHF. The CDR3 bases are TGTGCCTGGAGTTCGGGAAGAATAAGCAATCAGCCCCAGCATTTT.

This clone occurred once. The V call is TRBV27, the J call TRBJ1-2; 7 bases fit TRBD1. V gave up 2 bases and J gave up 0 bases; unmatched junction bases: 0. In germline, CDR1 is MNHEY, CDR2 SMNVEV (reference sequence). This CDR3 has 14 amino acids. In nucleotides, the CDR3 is TGTGCCAGCAGTTTACAGGGGGCTAACTATGGCTACACCTTC. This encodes CASSLQGANYGYTF.

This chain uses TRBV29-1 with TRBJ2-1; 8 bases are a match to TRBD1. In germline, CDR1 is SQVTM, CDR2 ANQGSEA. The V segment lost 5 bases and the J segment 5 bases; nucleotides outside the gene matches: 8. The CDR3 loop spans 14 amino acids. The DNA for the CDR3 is TGCAGCGTTTTCCCGGGACAGGACAACAATGAGCAGTTCTTC. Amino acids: CSVFPGQDNNEQFF.

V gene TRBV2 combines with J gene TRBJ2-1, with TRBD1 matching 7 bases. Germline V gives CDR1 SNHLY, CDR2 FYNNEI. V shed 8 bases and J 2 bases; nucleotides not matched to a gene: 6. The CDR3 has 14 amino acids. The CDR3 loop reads CASSRGPTYNEQFF. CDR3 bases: TGTGCCAGCTCTAGGGGGCCCACCTACAATGAGCAGTTCTTC.

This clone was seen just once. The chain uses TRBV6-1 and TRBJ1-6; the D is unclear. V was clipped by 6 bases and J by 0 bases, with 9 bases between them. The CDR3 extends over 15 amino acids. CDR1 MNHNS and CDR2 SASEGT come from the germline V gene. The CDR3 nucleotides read TGTGCCAGCAGCCCCCTAGGCTCCTATAATTCACCCCTCCACTTT. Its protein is CASSPLGSYNSPLHF.

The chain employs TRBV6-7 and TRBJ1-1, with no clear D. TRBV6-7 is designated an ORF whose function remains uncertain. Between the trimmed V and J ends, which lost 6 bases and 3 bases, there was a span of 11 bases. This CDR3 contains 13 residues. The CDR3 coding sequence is TGTGCCAGCAGCGTCCCTCGGTACACTGAAGCTTTCTTT. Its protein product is CASSVPRYTEAFF.

CDR3 sequence (DNA): TGTGCCAGCAGCAGGGACAGGGACCAGCCCCAGCATTTT. Protein sequence: CASSRDRDQPQHF. The gene calls are TRBV2 and TRBJ1-5; 9 bases map to TRBD1. V lost 6 bases, J lost 7 bases, and 4 bases stayed unmatched. CDR3 length: 13 residues. CDR1 SNHLY and CDR2 FYNNEI come from the germline V gene.

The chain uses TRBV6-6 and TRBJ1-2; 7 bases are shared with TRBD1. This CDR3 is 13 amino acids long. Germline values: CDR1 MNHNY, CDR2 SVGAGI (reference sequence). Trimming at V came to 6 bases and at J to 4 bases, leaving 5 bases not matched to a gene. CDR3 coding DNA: TGTGCCAGCAGCTCGACAGGGATCTATGGCTACACCTTC. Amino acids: CASSSTGIYGYTF.

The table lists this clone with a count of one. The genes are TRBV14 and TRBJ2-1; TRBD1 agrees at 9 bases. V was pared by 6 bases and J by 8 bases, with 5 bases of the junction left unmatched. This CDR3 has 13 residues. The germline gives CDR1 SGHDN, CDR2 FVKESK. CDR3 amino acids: CASRIQGAYEQFF. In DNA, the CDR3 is TGTGCCAGCAGGATACAGGGGGCGTATGAGCAGTTCTTC.

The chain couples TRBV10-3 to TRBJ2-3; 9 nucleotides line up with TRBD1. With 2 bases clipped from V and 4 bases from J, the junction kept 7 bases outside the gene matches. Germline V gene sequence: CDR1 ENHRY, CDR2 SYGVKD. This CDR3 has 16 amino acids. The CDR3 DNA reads TGTGCCATCAGTGAGGCCCCGGGACAGGGATCAGATACGCAGTATTTT. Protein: CAISEAPGQGSDTQYF.

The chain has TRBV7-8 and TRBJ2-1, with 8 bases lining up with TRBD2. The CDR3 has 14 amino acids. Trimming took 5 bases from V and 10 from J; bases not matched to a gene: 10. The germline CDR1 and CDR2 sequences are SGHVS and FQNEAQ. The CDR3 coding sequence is TGTGCCAGCAGCCCACCGGGGGGGGGAAGAGAGCAGTTCTTC. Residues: CASSPPGGGREQFF.

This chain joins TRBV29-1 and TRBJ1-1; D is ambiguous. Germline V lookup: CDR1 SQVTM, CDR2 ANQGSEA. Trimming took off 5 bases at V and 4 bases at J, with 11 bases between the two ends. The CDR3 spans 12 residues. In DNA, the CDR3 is TGCAGCGTTCATCGGGTGGCCACTGAAGCTTTCTTT. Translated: CSVHRVATEAFF.

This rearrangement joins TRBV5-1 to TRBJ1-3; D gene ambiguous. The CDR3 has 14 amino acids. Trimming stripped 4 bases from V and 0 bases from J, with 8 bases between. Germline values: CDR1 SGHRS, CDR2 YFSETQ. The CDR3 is CASSPRLSGNTIYF. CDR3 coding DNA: TGCGCCAGCAGCCCCCGACTCTCTGGAAACACCATATATTTT.

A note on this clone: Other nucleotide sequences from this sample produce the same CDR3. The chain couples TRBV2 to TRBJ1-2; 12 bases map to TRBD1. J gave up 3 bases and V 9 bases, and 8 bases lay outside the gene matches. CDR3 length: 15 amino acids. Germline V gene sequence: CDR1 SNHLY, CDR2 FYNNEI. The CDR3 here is CASKGQGAVHYGYTF. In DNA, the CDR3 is TGTGCCAGTAAGGGACAGGGGGCGGTTCACTATGGCTACACCTTC. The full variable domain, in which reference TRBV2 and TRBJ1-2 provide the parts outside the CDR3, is EPEVTQTPSHQVTQMGQEVILRCVPISNHLYFYWYRQILGQKVEFLVSFYNNEISEKSEIFDDQFSVERPDGSNFTLKIRSTKLEDSAMYFCASKGQGAVHYGYTFGSGTRLTVV.

The CDR3 spells CASSESERVYEQYF. The CDR3 nucleotides read TGCGCCAGCAGTGAGTCGGAGCGGGTCTACGAGCAGTACTTC. V usage is TRBV10-1 and J usage is TRBJ2-7; D is perhaps TRBD2 (6 bases). The germline V gene has CDR1 WNHNN and CDR2 SYGVQD (reference sequence). Trimming left V 0 bases short and J 3 bases short, with 9 bases between. There are 14 residues in the CDR3.

Here the CDR3 DNA reads TGTGCCAGCAGTGAAGCGGAAGGAGGGTCAAGTGGCTACACCTTC. It is translated as CASSEAEGGSSGYTF. This chain uses TRBV6-1 with TRBJ1-2; D gene unclear. Trimming left V 0 bases short and J 7 bases short, with 15 bases between. Germline values: CDR1 MNHNS, CDR2 SASEGT. This CDR3 is built from 15 residues.

CDR3 region: CANPRETGGRDGYTF. CDR3 sequence (DNA): TGTGCCAACCCGAGGGAGACAGGGGGCAGGGACGGCTACACCTTC. The chain has TRBV2 and TRBJ1-2, with 10 nucleotides matching TRBD1. Trimming cost V 10 bases and J 8 bases; bases outside gene matches: 16. The germline V gene has CDR1 SNHLY and CDR2 FYNNEI. This CDR3 has 15 residues.

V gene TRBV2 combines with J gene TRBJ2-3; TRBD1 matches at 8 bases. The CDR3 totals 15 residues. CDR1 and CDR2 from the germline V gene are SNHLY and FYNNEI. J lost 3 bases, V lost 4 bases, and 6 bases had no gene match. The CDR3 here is CASSVGRGLTDTQYF. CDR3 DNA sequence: TGTGCCAGCAGTGTGGGCAGGGGGCTAACAGATACGCAGTATTTT.

CDR3 protein: CASGGDRVTDTQYF. The CDR3 DNA reads TGTGCCAGCGGAGGGGACAGAGTCACAGATACGCAGTATTTT. The chain has TRBV6-1 and TRBJ2-3; possible D gene TRBD1, 7 bases. The CDR3 contains 14 residues. Trimming took 8 bases from V and 2 from J, leaving 14 bases between them. The germline CDR1 and CDR2 sequences are MNHNS and SASEGT.

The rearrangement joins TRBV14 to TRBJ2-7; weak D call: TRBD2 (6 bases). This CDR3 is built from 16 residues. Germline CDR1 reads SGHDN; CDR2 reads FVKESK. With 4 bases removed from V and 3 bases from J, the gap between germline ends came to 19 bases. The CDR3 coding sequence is TGTGCCAGCAGCCCGGGGCGCGGGGTTCTATTCTACGAGCAGTACTTC. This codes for CASSPGRGVLFYEQYF.

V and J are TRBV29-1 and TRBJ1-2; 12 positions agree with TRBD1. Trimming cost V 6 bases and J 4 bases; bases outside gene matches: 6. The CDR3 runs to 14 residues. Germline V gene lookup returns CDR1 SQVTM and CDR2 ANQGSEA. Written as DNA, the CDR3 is TGCAGCGTGGGGGACAGGGGGCGAGGCTATGGCTACACCTTC. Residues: CSVGDRGRGYGYTF.

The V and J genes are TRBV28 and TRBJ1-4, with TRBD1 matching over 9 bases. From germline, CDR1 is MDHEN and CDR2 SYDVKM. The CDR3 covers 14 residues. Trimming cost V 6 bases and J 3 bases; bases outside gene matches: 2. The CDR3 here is CASRWTGANEKLFF. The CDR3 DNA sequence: TGTGCCAGCAGGTGGACAGGGGCTAATGAAAAACTGTTTTTT. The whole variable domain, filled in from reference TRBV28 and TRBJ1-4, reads DVKVTQSSRYLVKRTGEKVFLECVQDMDHENMFWYRQDPGLGLRLIYFSYDVKMKEKGDIPEGYSVSREKKERFSLILESASTNQTSMYLCASRWTGANEKLFFGSGTQLSVL.

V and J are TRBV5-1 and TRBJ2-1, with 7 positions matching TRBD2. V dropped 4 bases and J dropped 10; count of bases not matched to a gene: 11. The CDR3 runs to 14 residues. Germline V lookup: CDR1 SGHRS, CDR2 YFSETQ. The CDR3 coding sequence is TGCGCCAGCAGCCCAACCCAACTAGCGCTCGAGCAGTTCTTC. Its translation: CASSPTQLALEQFF.